The 32 T cell receptor beta chains reported below all come from one sample, sequenced in a study of T-cell reconstitution after alpha-beta-depleted transplantation in children. Unique molecular identifiers were incorporated when the TCRbeta library was constructed. Via MiXCR, TCRdb re-called the PCR reads, giving one row per CDR3 protein. The profile shows 450,000 to 600,000 distinct CDR3 sequences, 10% to 15% of them singletons. Sequencing used PBMCs, mostly from graft donor cells, obtained 360 days after TCRalphabeta/CD19-depleted stem cell transplant. Receptors originate from a male patient aged 10 to 17 who had a stem cell transplant for acute myeloid leukemia, so the T cells may come from the graft donor.

This clonotype came up a few times. This rearrangement joins TRBV14 to TRBJ1-1; D is uncertain. Germline loops: CDR1 SGHDN, CDR2 FVKESK. With 2 bases removed from V and 1 base from J, the gap between germline ends came to 8 bases. This CDR3 spans 14 amino acids. The CDR3 nucleotides read TGTGCCAGCAGCCAATTCCGGAGGAACACTGAAGCTTTCTTT. Encoded protein: CASSQFRRNTEAFF.

In the case of this clonotype: A junction boundary mismatches the germline segment, possibly from a read error. This rearrangement joins TRBV7-7 to TRBJ2-6; D ambiguous. The CDR3 consists of 18 residues. The germline V gene encodes CDR1 SSHAT and CDR2 FNYEAQ (reference sequence). The CDR3 here is CASSLEMPKSSGANVLTF. CDR3 nucleotide sequence: TGTGCTAGCAGCTTAGAGATGCCCAAGAGCTCTGGGGCCAACGTCCTGACTTTC. Complete variable domain (other parts from reference TRBV7-7 and TRBJ2-6): GAGVSQSPRYKVTKRGQDVTLRCDPISSHATLYWYQQALGQGPEFLTYFNYEAQPDKSGLPSDRFSAERPEGSISTLTIQRTEQRDSAMYRCASSLEMPKSSGANVLTFGAGSRLTVL.

Many counts were recorded for this clonotype. The chain links TRBV20-1 to TRBJ2-7; no clear D gene. Looked up from germline, CDR1 is DFQATT and CDR2 is SNEGSKA (reference sequence). The length of the CDR3 is 12 residues. V lost 7 bases to trimming and J lost 2 bases, with 12 bases between them. CDR3 sequence: CSGSRHTYEQYF. CDR3 DNA: TGCAGTGGTTCGCGTCATACCTACGAGCAGTACTTC.

This clonotype was seen a handful of times. This chain uses TRBV20-1 with TRBJ2-2; no clear D gene. The germline V gene encodes CDR1 DFQATT and CDR2 SNEGSKA (reference sequence). Trimming left V 6 bases short and J 4 bases short, with 15 bases between. The CDR3 sequence is 14 residues long. The CDR3 protein is CSAMPRWSTGELFF. The DNA of the CDR3 is TGCAGTGCCATGCCCCGATGGAGCACCGGGGAGCTGTTTTTT.

In its sample, this clonotype was seen many times. This rearrangement joins TRBV29-1 to TRBJ2-3; 9 bases fit TRBD2. This CDR3 comprises 13 residues. CDR1 is SQVTM and CDR2 is ANQGSEA in the germline V gene. Trimming cost V 4 bases and J 6 bases; bases outside gene matches: 5. CDR3 in DNA: TGCAGCGTTGGGCTAGCGGGACGGGATACGCAGTATTTT. This gives the protein CSVGLAGRDTQYF.

The chain couples TRBV27 to TRBJ2-5; TRBD2 agrees at 14 bases. Germline V gene sequence: CDR1 MNHEY, CDR2 SMNVEV (reference sequence). CDR3 length equals 14 residues. Unmatched junction bases numbered 6, after V lost 8 bases and J lost 7 bases. The CDR3 DNA follows: TGTGCCAGCGGTAAGGGACTAGCGGGAGTGACCCAGTACTTC. Encoded protein: CASGKGLAGVTQYF.

The J gene is TRBJ2-7, the V gene TRBV11-2; D is undetermined. V dropped 1 base and J dropped 1 base, with 11 bases sitting between them. This CDR3 region has 15 residues. The germline CDR1 and CDR2 sequences are SGHAT and FQNNGV. CDR3 bases: TGTGCCAGCAGCTTAGCCCGGATTGAATCCTACGAGCAGTACTTC. It is translated as CASSLARIESYEQYF. Supplemented by reference TRBV11-2 and TRBJ2-7, the full variable domain reads EAGVAQSPRYKIIEKRQSVAFWCNPISGHATLYWYQQILGQGPKLLIQFQNNGVVDDSQLPKDRFSAERLKGVDSTLKIQPAKLEDSAVYLCASSLARIESYEQYFGPGTRLTVT.

This clonotype was counted between two and nine times. The junction shows a germline mismatch at one end, possibly a read error. This chain connects TRBV20-1 to TRBJ2-7, with TRBD1 identical over 7 bases. CDR1 is DFQATT, CDR2 SNEGSKA, per germline (reference sequence). The CDR3 extends over 12 amino acids. CDR3 DNA sequence: TGCAGTGCTAGAGATGGTAACAGGGGTGAGCACTTC. It codes for CSARDGNRGEHF.

This clonotype was detected only a few times. The CDR3 DNA reads as TGTGCCAGCCCCGAGACTAGCGGGAGAGATACGCAGTATTTT. It translates to CASPETSGRDTQYF. The chain employs TRBV2 and TRBJ2-3, with 12 bases aligning to TRBD2. The CDR3 is 14 amino acids. Trimming cost V 8 bases and J 5 bases; bases outside gene matches: 5. Germline CDR1 reads SNHLY; CDR2 reads FYNNEI.

Regarding this clonotype: A junction boundary mismatches the germline segment, possibly from a read error. This rearrangement joins TRBV12-3 or TRBV12-4 to TRBJ1-1; D may be TRBD1 (5 bases). CDR3 length: 15 amino acids. CDR3 nucleotide sequence: TGTGCCAGCAGTTTAGGAACAGGTATGAACACTGAAGCTCTCTTT. Residues: CASSLGTGMNTEALF.

Only one count was recorded for this clonotype. V usage is TRBV15 and J usage is TRBJ2-5; a weak D match, TRBD2 (6 bases). The CDR3 has 19 residues. Germline values: CDR1 LNHNV, CDR2 YYDKDF (reference sequence). Trimming stripped 0 bases from V and 4 bases from J, with 24 bases between. Here the CDR3 reads CATSREWDPGLAARETQYF. CDR3 nucleotides: TGTGCCACCAGCAGAGAGTGGGACCCGGGACTGGCCGCGAGAGAGACCCAGTACTTC.

This clonotype was detected ten times or more. The chain employs TRBV5-1 and TRBJ2-7; 14 positions agree with TRBD2. The germline V gene encodes CDR1 SGHRS and CDR2 YFSETQ. The CDR3 runs 15 residues. V lost 2 bases and J lost 7; bases outside the gene matches: 5. The CDR3 spells CASSFRLAGGGEQYF. CDR3 nucleotide sequence: TGCGCCAGCAGCTTTCGACTAGCGGGAGGGGGTGAGCAGTACTTC.

The chain carries TRBV28 and TRBJ2-5, with D unclear. In germline, CDR1 is MDHEN, CDR2 SYDVKM. The V and J ends lost 3 bases and 4 bases respectively, with 18 bases between them. This CDR3 is built from 16 residues. CDR3 DNA: TGTGCCAGCAGTTTTAGGGTTAGGGTCACGGGAGAGACCCAGTACTTC. This encodes CASSFRVRVTGETQYF.

This chain links TRBV9 with TRBJ2-7, with D perhaps TRBD2 (5 bases). The CDR3 has 15 amino acids. In germline, CDR1 is SGDLS, CDR2 YYNGEE. Between the trimmed V and J ends, which lost 0 bases and 4 bases, there was a span of 14 bases. The CDR3: CASSVEGGREYEQYF. Here the CDR3 DNA reads TGTGCCAGCAGCGTAGAGGGCGGACGGGAATACGAGCAGTACTTC.

The sample holds a few counts of this clonotype. This sequence joins TRBV24-1 and TRBJ2-1; no firm D call. This CDR3 region has 17 residues. Trimming took 3 bases from V and 10 from J, leaving 24 bases between them. The germline V gene encodes CDR1 KGHDR and CDR2 SFDVKD. The CDR3 protein is CATSDASNLVRLGEQFF. CDR3 DNA: TGTGCCACCAGTGATGCATCCAACCTGGTGCGGCTCGGGGAGCAGTTCTTC.

This clonotype has more than one count but fewer than ten. This chain uses TRBV7-9 with TRBJ1-2; D is undetermined. The germline V and J ends were trimmed by 1 base and 2 bases, with 17 bases remaining between them. There are 17 residues in the CDR3. The germline gives CDR1 SEHNR, CDR2 FQNEAQ (reference sequence). The chain's CDR3 is CASSLDAAASWNYGYTF. CDR3 nucleotide sequence: TGTGCCAGCAGCTTAGATGCCGCCGCCTCATGGAACTATGGCTACACCTTC.

The rearrangement links TRBV19 to TRBJ2-2, with TRBD2 identical over 10 bases. This CDR3 contains 15 residues. The ends lost 5 bases at V and 6 bases at J; junction bases unmatched: 6. The V gene's germline CDR1 is LNHDA and CDR2 SQIVND (reference sequence). This CDR3 reads CASSLLAGVPGELFF. The CDR3 region has the DNA TGTGCCAGTAGTCTCCTAGCGGGAGTCCCCGGGGAGCTGTTTTTT.

The chain employs TRBV4-3 and TRBJ2-3; D not resolved. The ends were cut back, 6 bases at V and 1 base at J, with 11 bases in the middle. Per germline, CDR1 LGHNA and CDR2 YSLEER. The CDR3 consists of 14 residues. The CDR3 sequence is CASRGASGTDTQYF. The CDR3 region has the DNA TGCGCCAGCAGGGGTGCAAGTGGCACAGATACGCAGTATTTT.

Only a few counts were recorded for this clonotype. J is TRBJ2-1 and V is TRBV12-3 or TRBV12-4; D is undetermined. Trimming shortened V by 4 bases and J by 13 bases, and 11 bases separated the two germline ends. The CDR3 extends over 11 amino acids. DNA for the CDR3: TGTGCCAGCAGTTCCCCGGATATACAGTTCTTC. It encodes CASSSPDIQFF.

There are many counts of this clonotype. The chain has TRBV27 and TRBJ2-1; no definite D call. Germline lookup yields CDR1 MNHEY and CDR2 SMNVEV (reference sequence). The CDR3 covers 11 residues. V dropped 5 bases and J dropped 5 bases, with 4 bases sitting between them. CDR3 bases: TGTGCCAGCAGTCGCAACAATGAGCAGTTCTTC. Encoded protein: CASSRNNEQFF.

This clonotype came up a few times. This CDR3 reads CASSFWARATGELFF. CDR3 coding DNA: TGTGCCAGCAGTTTCTGGGCCAGGGCCACCGGGGAGCTGTTTTTT. This chain uses TRBV28 with TRBJ2-2; a weak D match, TRBD1 (5 bases). The V end was cut by 3 bases, the J end by 4 bases, with 12 bases between. The germline V gene encodes CDR1 MDHEN and CDR2 SYDVKM. This CDR3 region has 15 residues.

This chain joins TRBV11-2 and TRBJ2-5; 10 bases are shared with TRBD1. CDR1 and CDR2 from the germline V gene are SGHAT and FQNNGV. V lost 2 bases and J lost 4; bases outside the gene matches: 13. The CDR3 runs to 18 residues. CDR3 residues: CASSLIIMATGGGETQYF. The CDR3 DNA is TGTGCCAGCAGCTTAATCATAATGGCGACAGGGGGCGGAGAGACCCAGTACTTC.

This clonotype was seen many times. The chain joins TRBV20-1 to TRBJ2-7; 9 bases fit TRBD1. V trimming: 8 bases; J trimming: 1 base; junction bases outside the gene matches: 3. This CDR3 spans 12 amino acids. Germline CDR1 and CDR2: DFQATT and SNEGSKA (reference sequence). The CDR3 sequence is CSRGQGSYEQYF. The CDR3 DNA is TGCAGTCGGGGACAGGGTTCCTACGAGCAGTACTTC.

This clonotype was observed many times. The V and J genes are TRBV29-1 and TRBJ2-1; unclear D gene. The CDR3 runs 15 residues. The ends were cut back, 7 bases at V and 2 bases at J, with 18 bases in the middle. Germline CDR1 reads SQVTM; CDR2 reads ANQGSEA. CDR3 DNA: TGCAGCGCCGCCCTAAATTGGGGTACCTACAATGAGCAGTTCTTC. It yields the protein CSAALNWGTYNEQFF.

This clonotype was counted many times. The chain recombines TRBV10-3 with TRBJ2-1; 9 nucleotides align to TRBD2. Germline CDR1 ENHRY, CDR2 SYGVKD. The trim removed 4 bases at V and 10 bases at J, leaving 2 bases unmatched. This CDR3 spans 12 amino acids. The CDR3 loop is CAISGTSDEQFF. The CDR3 bases are TGTGCCATCAGTGGGACTAGCGACGAGCAGTTCTTC.

This clonotype was counted only a few times. This chain joins TRBV28 and TRBJ2-3, with 12 bases fitting TRBD2. V shed 3 bases, J shed 4 bases, and the junction held 2 bases outside the gene matches. Per germline, CDR1 MDHEN and CDR2 SYDVKM. This CDR3 is built from 15 residues. CDR3 in amino acids: CASSFGLAGSDTQYF. For the CDR3, the DNA is TGTGCCAGCAGTTTCGGACTAGCGGGATCAGATACGCAGTATTTT.

This clonotype was seen a few times. A read error may explain this, as a much larger clone is one base away. This chain joins TRBV7-8 and TRBJ2-1; possibly TRBD2 for D (6 bases). V dropped 4 bases and J dropped 9 bases, with 7 bases sitting between them. The CDR3 has 11 residues. Germline CDR1 SGHVS, CDR2 FQNEAQ. CDR3 protein: CASSSGVEQFF. The CDR3 coding sequence is TGTGCCAGCAGCTCGGGAGTTGAGCAGTTCTTC. Drawing the rest from reference TRBV7-8 and TRBJ2-1, the complete variable domain is GAGVSQSPRYKVAKRGQDVALRCDPISGHVSLFWYQQALGQGPEFLTYFQNEAQLDKSGLPSDRFFAERPEGSVSTLKIQRTQQEDSAVYLCASSSGVEQFFGPGTRLTVL.

This clonotype was recorded only once. This chain connects TRBV2 to TRBJ2-7; weak D call: TRBD2 (5 bases). Germline V lookup: CDR1 SNHLY, CDR2 FYNNEI. This CDR3 is 16 amino acids long. The ends were cut back, 4 bases at V and 5 bases at J, with 21 bases in the middle. The CDR3 region is CASSGTFGFSYDEQYF. Here the CDR3 DNA reads TGTGCCAGCAGTGGGACTTTTGGGTTTTCATACGACGAGCAGTACTTC.

The chain carries TRBV29-1 and TRBJ2-7, with 8 positions matching TRBD1. J was trimmed by 4 bases and V by 6 bases; bases with no gene match: 11. Germline V gives CDR1 SQVTM, CDR2 ANQGSEA. This CDR3 comprises 14 residues. CDR3 loop: CSVPAVGTGYEQYF. The CDR3 coding sequence is TGCAGCGTGCCTGCCGTGGGGACAGGATACGAGCAGTACTTC.

The CDR3 here is CASSSQTSAPTDTQYF. CDR3 coding DNA: TGCGCCAGCAGCTCGCAGACTAGCGCCCCCACAGATACGCAGTATTTT. J is TRBJ2-3 and V is TRBV5-1, with 8 positions matching TRBD2. In germline, CDR1 is SGHRS, CDR2 YFSETQ. The CDR3 extends over 16 amino acids. The junction had 8 bases not matched to a gene; V was cut back by 3 bases and J by 2 bases.

This clonotype was recorded once. This chain connects TRBV6-4 to TRBJ1-5, with D possibly being TRBD1 (6 bases). Germline V lookup: CDR1 MRHNA, CDR2 SNTAGT. The V and J ends lost 8 bases and 5 bases respectively, with 16 bases between them. There are 14 residues in the CDR3. This chain's CDR3 is CASHEGDFHQPQHF. In nucleotides, the CDR3 is TGTGCCAGCCATGAGGGGGACTTCCATCAGCCCCAGCATTTT.

J is TRBJ2-7 and V is TRBV6-2 or TRBV6-3; no firm D call. V was trimmed by 7 bases and J by 4 bases, leaving 17 bases between them. Germline CDR1 and CDR2: MNHEY and SVGEGT. This CDR3 spans 14 amino acids. CDR3 sequence (DNA): TGTGCCAGCAAATTACGACTGGGTGATTACGAGCAGTACTTC. Its protein product is CASKLRLGDYEQYF.